Below, 8 T cell receptor beta chains from the same sample are listed, as sequenced in a study of T cells in Graves' hyperthyroidism and ophthalmopathy. From RNA transcripts, TCR beta CDR3 regions were amplified. RT-PCR in the first round (using the HTBI primer set) targeted the TCR CDR3. TCRdb processed the multiplex PCR reads anew with MiXCR; each CDR3 protein has one entry. The repertoire has hundreds of thousands of distinct CDR3 sequences, about a sixth of them found once; the top ten carry approximately 15%. Sequencing was done on a sample of blood. The receptors derive from a woman between 18 and 29 years old with Graves' ophthalmopathy.

The rearrangement joins TRBV20-1 to TRBJ1-6; the match to TRBD1 covers 8 bases. The V and J ends lost 5 bases and 0 bases, in that order; junction bases with no gene match: 9. There are 17 residues in the CDR3. Germline CDR1 DFQATT, CDR2 SNEGSKA (reference sequence). CDR3 sequence (DNA): TGCAGTGCTCAGACAGGGGTCCTAAGCTCCTATAATTCACCCCTCCACTTT. This gives the protein CSAQTGVLSSYNSPLHF.

This clonotype was picked up a small number of times. V usage is TRBV20-1 and J usage is TRBJ2-7, with a weak D call TRBD2 (5 bases). Germline V gene lookup returns CDR1 DFQATT and CDR2 SNEGSKA (reference sequence). The germline V and J ends were trimmed by 0 bases and 6 bases, with 12 bases remaining between them. The CDR3 is 13 residues long. CDR3 sequence reads: CSARDKEVSEQYF. Written as DNA, the CDR3 is TGCAGTGCTAGAGATAAGGAGGTCTCCGAGCAGTACTTC.

In this sample, this clonotype turned up many times. The chain recombines TRBV7-8 with TRBJ1-1; D remains ambiguous. The length of the CDR3 is 15 residues. Germline loops: CDR1 SGHVS, CDR2 FQNEAQ. The germline V and J ends were trimmed by 5 bases and 1 base, with 14 bases remaining between them. CDR3 sequence: CASSAFGGRNTEAFF. In DNA, the CDR3 is TGTGCCAGCAGCGCCTTCGGAGGGCGGAACACTGAAGCTTTCTTT.

This clonotype was observed a few times. CDR3 loop: CAWSVQGAVGSGANVLTF. The CDR3 region has the DNA TGTGCCTGGAGTGTACAGGGGGCCGTTGGCTCTGGGGCCAACGTCCTGACTTTC. The rearrangement joins TRBV30 to TRBJ2-6; 9 bases match TRBD1. The J segment lost 0 bases and the V segment lost 0 bases, leaving 6 bases of the junction unmatched. Per the germline V gene, CDR1 is GTSNPN and CDR2 is SVGIG (reference sequence). The CDR3 is 18 residues long.

This clonotype was picked up many times. The V gene is TRBV28, the J gene TRBJ2-3; 8 positions match TRBD2. The V gene end was trimmed by 7 bases and the J gene end by 4 bases; junction bases not matched to a gene: 13. The V gene's germline CDR1 is MDHEN and CDR2 SYDVKM. The length of the CDR3 is 16 residues. The DNA for the CDR3 is TGTGCCAGCACCTTCCCGTTTAGCGGGACCGCAGATACGCAGTATTTT. Translating gives CASTFPFSGTADTQYF.

This clonotype was counted many times. V is TRBV7-9 and J is TRBJ2-1; the match to TRBD2 covers 12 bases. Losses at the gene ends were 8 bases for V and 8 bases for J; bases not matched to a gene: 16. Germline CDR1 is SEHNR and CDR2 is FQNEAQ (reference sequence). The CDR3 consists of 17 residues. CDR3 sequence (DNA): TGTGCCAGCGGGTTAAACCGACTAGCGGGAGTAGTGGATGAGCAGTTCTTC. The encoded protein is CASGLNRLAGVVDEQFF.

In this sample, this clonotype turned up many times. A read error may produce the germline difference seen at one junction end. The chain uses TRBV5-1 and TRBJ2-7; tentatively, D is TRBD1 (6 bases). The CDR3 runs to 12 residues. Per the germline V gene, CDR1 is SGHRS and CDR2 is YFSETQ. The CDR3 region is CASSLGGYEQYF. CDR3 nucleotide sequence: TGTGCCAGCAGCTTAGGGGGTTACGAGCAGTACTTC.

The sample holds many counts of this clonotype. The chain uses TRBV5-6 and TRBJ2-7; tentatively, D is TRBD1 (7 bases). V was clipped by 6 bases and J by 4 bases, with 17 bases between them. The CDR3 is 14 residues long. From germline, CDR1 is SGHDT and CDR2 YYEEEE. CDR3 in DNA: TGTGCCAGCACCCTACAGGGGAGGTTATACGAGCAGTACTTC. This translates into CASTLQGRLYEQYF. Variable domain in full (rest from reference TRBV5-6 and TRBJ2-7): DAGVTQSPTHLIKTRGQQVTLRCSPKSGHDTVSWYQQALGQGPQFIFQYYEEEERQRGNFPDRFSGHQFPNYSSELNVNALLLGDSALYLCASTLQGRLYEQYFGPGTRLTVT.